This is a list of T cell receptor beta chains from one sample in a study of T cell clones after liver transplantation. This table comes from immunoSEQ multiplex PCR, and its TCRdb copy is limited to in-frame clones, with some not included. There are 70,000 to 95,000 clones in the sample; roughly 83% occur only once, and 2.5% to 3% lies in the top ten. The sample consisted of CD4+ T cells from blood, taken at the 22-month timepoint. These receptors all stem from a human patient who received a liver transplant. Some T cells may have originated in the graft donor. Both conserved end residues are part of each CDR3. D genes are given only for firm matches. Rows give clone size only sometimes, using once, few, many, or a class for an expanded clone.

d_gene,j_gene,abundance,v_gene,CDR3nt,CDR3aa
TRBD1,TRBJ1-6,.,TRBV5-4,TGTGCCAGCAGCTCTGAGGGACAGGGGGGCTCACCCCTCCACTTT,CASSSEGQGGSPLHF
.,TRBJ1-2,.,TRBV6-4,TGTGCCAGCAGTGACGCCAAAGGGGGGCTGGGATATGGCTACACCTTC,CASSDAKGGLGYGYTF
TRBD1,TRBJ2-2,.,TRBV7-3,TGTGCCAGCAGCCCGGACAGGGATAGGACCGGGGAGCTGTTTTTT,CASSPDRDRTGELFF
.,TRBJ2-2,.,TRBV2,TGTGCCAGCAGCGTCAAACCCGGGGCCACCGGGGAGCTGTTTTTT,CASSVKPGATGELFF
.,TRBJ1-1,.,TRBV19,TGTGCCAGTAGTAATCCGGGGGAGTGGGCTGAAGCTTTCTTT,CASSNPGEWAEAFF
.,TRBJ2-7,.,TRBV14,TGTGCCAGCAGCCAAGATGTTGGCGAGCAGTACTTC,CASSQDVGEQYF
TRBD1,TRBJ1-2,.,TRBV11-2,TGTGCCAGCAGCTTAAACCCCGGCAACAGGGGGTATGGCTACACCTTC,CASSLNPGNRGYGYTF
.,TRBJ1-2,medium-sized,TRBV2,TGTGCCAGACGGGGGGACACGGATGGCTACACCTTC,CARRGDTDGYTF
.,TRBJ1-2,medium-sized,TRBV5-1,TGCGCCAGCAGCTTGGAAGACAATAACTATGGCTACACCTTC,CASSLEDNNYGYTF
TRBD1,TRBJ2-2,.,TRBV11-3,TGTGCCAGCAGCTTGGACAGGGGCGCCGGGGAGCTGTTTTTT,CASSLDRGAGELFF